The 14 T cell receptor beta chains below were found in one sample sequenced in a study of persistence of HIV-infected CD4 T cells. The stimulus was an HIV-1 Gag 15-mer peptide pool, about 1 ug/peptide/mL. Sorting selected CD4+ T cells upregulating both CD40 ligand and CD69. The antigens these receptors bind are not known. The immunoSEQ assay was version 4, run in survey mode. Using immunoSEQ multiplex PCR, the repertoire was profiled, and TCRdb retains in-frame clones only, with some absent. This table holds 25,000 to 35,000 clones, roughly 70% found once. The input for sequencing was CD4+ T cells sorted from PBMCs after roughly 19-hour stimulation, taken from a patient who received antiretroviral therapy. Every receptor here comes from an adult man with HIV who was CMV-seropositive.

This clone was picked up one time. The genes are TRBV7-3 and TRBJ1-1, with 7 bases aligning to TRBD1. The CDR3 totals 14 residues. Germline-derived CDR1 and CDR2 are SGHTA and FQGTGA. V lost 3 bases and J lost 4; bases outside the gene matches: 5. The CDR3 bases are TGTGCCAGCAGCTTCCAGGGGGTTAGCACTGAAGCTTTCTTT. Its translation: CASSFQGVSTEAFF.

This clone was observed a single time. CDR3 DNA: TGCAGCGCTGGAGGTTGGACAAGTAACACTGAAGCTTTCTTT. This codes for CSAGGWTSNTEAFF. The genes are TRBV29-1 and TRBJ1-1; a possible D gene is TRBD1 (5 bases). The V gene's germline CDR1 is SQVTM and CDR2 ANQGSEA. V lost 7 bases and J lost 2, with 17 bases in between. The CDR3 is 14 residues long.

The CDR3 here is CASSAIAGQTSYEQYF. The CDR3 nucleotides read TGCGCCAGCAGCGCGATAGCAGGCCAGACCTCCTACGAGCAGTACTTC. V and J are TRBV5-1 and TRBJ2-7; D remains ambiguous. The germline V and J ends were trimmed by 4 bases and 0 bases, with 17 bases remaining between them. This CDR3 region has 16 residues. Germline CDR1 is SGHRS and CDR2 is YFSETQ. The whole variable domain, remainder taken from reference TRBV5-1 and TRBJ2-7, is KAGVTQTPRYLIKTRGQQVTLSCSPISGHRSVSWYQQTPGQGLQFLFEYFSETQRNKGNFPGRFSGRQFSNSRSEMNVSTLELGDSALYLCASSAIAGQTSYEQYFGPGTRLTVT.

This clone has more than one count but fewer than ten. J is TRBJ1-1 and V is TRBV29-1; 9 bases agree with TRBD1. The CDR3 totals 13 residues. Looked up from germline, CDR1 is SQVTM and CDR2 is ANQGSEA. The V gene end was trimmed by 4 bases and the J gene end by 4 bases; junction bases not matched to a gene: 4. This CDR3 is CSVGGQGFTEAFF. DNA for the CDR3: TGCAGCGTTGGGGGACAGGGATTCACTGAAGCTTTCTTT.

CDR3 sequence reads: CASSTTYEQYF. As DNA, the CDR3 is TGTGCCAGCAGCACCACCTACGAGCAGTACTTC. This chain uses TRBV3-1 (or the pseudogene TRBV3-2) with TRBJ2-7, with D unclear. Germline assignment: CDR1 LGHDT and CDR2 YNNKEL (reference sequence). V lost 5 bases and J lost 2, with 4 bases in between. This CDR3 contains 11 residues.

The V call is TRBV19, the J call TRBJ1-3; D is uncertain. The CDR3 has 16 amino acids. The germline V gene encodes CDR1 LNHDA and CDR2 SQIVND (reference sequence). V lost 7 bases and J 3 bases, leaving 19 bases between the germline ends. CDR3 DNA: TGTGCCAGTATAAGGGATCGAACGGGAAGTGGAAACACCATATATTTT. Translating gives CASIRDRTGSGNTIYF.

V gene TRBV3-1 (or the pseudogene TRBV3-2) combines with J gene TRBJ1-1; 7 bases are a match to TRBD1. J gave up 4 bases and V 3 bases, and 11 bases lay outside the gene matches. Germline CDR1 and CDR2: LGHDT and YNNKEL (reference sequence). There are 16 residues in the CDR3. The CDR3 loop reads CASSHSQIRGGTEAFF. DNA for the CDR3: TGTGCCAGCAGCCATAGCCAAATCAGGGGGGGCACTGAAGCTTTCTTT.

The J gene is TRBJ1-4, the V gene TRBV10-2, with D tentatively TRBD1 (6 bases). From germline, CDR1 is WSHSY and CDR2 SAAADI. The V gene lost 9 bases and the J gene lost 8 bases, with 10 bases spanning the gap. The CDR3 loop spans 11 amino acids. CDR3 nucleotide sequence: TGCGCCAGGATAGACAGGGAAAAACTGTTTTTT. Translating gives CARIDREKLFF.

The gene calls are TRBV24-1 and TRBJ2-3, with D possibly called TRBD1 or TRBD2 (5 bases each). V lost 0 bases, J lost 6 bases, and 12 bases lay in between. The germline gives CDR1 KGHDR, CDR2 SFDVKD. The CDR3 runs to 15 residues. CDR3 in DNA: TGTGCCACCAGTGATTTGGAGAGGGGTGGGGATACGCAGTATTTT. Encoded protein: CATSDLERGGDTQYF.

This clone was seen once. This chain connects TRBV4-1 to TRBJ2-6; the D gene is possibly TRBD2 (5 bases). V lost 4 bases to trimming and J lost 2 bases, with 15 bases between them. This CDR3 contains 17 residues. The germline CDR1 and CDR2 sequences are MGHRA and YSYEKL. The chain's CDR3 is CASSLIPVGAGANVLTF. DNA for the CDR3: TGCGCCAGCAGCCTTATCCCGGTCGGGGCTGGGGCCAACGTCCTGACTTTC.

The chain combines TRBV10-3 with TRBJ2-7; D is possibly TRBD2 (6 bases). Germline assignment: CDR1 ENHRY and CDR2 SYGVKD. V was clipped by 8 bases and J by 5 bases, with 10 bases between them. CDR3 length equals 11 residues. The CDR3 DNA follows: TGTGCCATCGGGGGGACCAACGAGCAGTACTTC. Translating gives CAIGGTNEQYF.

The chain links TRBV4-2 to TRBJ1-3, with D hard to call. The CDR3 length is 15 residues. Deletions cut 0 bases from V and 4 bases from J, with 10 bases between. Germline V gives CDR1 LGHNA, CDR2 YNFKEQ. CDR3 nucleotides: TGTGCCAGCAGCCAAGATCAGCCAGGAGGAAACACCATATATTTT. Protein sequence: CASSQDQPGGNTIYF.

This chain's CDR3 is CASSEPLKTGGSAYEQYF. The CDR3 region has the DNA TGTGCCAGCAGCGAACCCCTAAAGACAGGGGGCTCGGCCTACGAGCAGTACTTC. This sequence joins TRBV28 and TRBJ2-7; 10 nucleotides agree with TRBD1. The J segment lost 2 bases and the V segment lost 6 bases, leaving 16 bases of the junction unmatched. The length of the CDR3 is 18 residues. Germline CDR1 and CDR2: MDHEN and SYDVKM.

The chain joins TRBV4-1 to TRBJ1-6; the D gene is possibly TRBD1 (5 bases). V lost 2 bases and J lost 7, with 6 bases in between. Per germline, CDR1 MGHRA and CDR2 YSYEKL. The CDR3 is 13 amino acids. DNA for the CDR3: TGCGCCAGCAGCCAAAAGGGGAATTCACCCCTCCACTTT. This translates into CASSQKGNSPLHF.